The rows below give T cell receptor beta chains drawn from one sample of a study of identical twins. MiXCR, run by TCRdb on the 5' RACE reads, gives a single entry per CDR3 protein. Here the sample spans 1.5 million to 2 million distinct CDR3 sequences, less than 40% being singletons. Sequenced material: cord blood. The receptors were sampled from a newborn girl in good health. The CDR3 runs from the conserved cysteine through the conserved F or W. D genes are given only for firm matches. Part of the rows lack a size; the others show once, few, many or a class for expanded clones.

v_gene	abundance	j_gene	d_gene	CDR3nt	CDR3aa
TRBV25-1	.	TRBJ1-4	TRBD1	TGTGCCAGCAGACAGGGGGCTGGTGAAAAACTGTTTTTT	CASRQGAGEKLFF
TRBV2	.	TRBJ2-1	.	TGTGCCAGCACCCCAGGGGCGGGGCGGCGCAATGAGCAGTTCTTC	CASTPGAGRRNEQFF
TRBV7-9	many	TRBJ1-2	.	TGTGCCAGCAGCTTCCAGACGGATAACTATGGCTACACCTTC	CASSFQTDNYGYTF
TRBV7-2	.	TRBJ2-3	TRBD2	TGTGCCAGCAGCTTAGCTCTAGCGGTGATATCTAGCACAGATACGCAGTATTTT	CASSLALAVISSTDTQYF
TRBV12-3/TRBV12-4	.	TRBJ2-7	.	TGTGCCAGCAGTTTAAAGTCAGGCAATGAGCAGTACTTC	CASSLKSGNEQYF
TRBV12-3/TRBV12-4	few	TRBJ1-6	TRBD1	TGTGCCAGCAGTCCTACGGGACAGTTCGCCTATAATTCACCCCTCCACTTT	CASSPTGQFAYNSPLHF
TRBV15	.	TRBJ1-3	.	TGTGCCACCAGCAGGGACGGATTCTCTGGAAACACCATATATTTT	CATSRDGFSGNTIYF
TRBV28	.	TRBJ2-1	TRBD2	TGTGCCAGCAGTTTGGGCCCGGGACTACTCTACAATGAGCAGTTCTTC	CASSLGPGLLYNEQFF
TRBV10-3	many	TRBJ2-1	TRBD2	TGTGCCATCAGTGAGACTAGCGGGCGAAATGAGCAGTTCTTC	CAISETSGRNEQFF
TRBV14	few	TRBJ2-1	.	TGTGCCAGCAGCCAAGATTTACCCACGGGTGAGCAGTTCTTC	CASSQDLPTGEQFF
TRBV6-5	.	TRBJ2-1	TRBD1	TGTGCCAGCAGTTACCGTCGACAGGGTAATTACAATGAGCAGTTCTTC	CASSYRRQGNYNEQFF
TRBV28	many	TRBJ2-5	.	TGTGCCAGCACCACGGGACTCAGAAAGACCCAGTACTTC	CASTTGLRKTQYF
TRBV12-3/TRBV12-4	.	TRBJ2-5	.	TGTGCCAGCAGTTTTTTGGGGTGGGAGACCCAGTACTTC	CASSFLGWETQYF
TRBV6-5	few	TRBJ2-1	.	TGTGCCAGCGGTTTGGGGGGAATGGAAAATGAGCAGTTCTTC	CASGLGGMENEQFF
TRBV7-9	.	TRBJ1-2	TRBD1	TGTGCCCGCAGCCGGGGACAGGGGTACTATGGCTACACCTTC	CARSRGQGYYGYTF
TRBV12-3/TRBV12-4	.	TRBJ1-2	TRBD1	TGTGCCAGCAGCCCACTACAGGGGGCCGTGGGCTACACCTTC	CASSPLQGAVGYTF
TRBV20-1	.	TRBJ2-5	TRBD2	TGCAGTGCTAGAGGTTCCGGAGCTAGCGGGAGGCTGGAGACCCAGTACTTC	CSARGSGASGRLETQYF
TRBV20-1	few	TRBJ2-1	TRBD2	TGCAGTGCTAGAGGGGGGACTAGCGGGAGGGTCAATGAGCAGTTCTTC	CSARGGTSGRVNEQFF
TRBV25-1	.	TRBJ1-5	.	TGTGCCAGCCGTCACCCTAAGAGGGGGGAGGGCAATCAGCCCCAGCATTTT	CASRHPKRGEGNQPQHF
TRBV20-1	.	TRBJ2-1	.	TGCAGTGCTAGAGCCGGGGCCTATGAGCAGTTCTTC	CSARAGAYEQFF
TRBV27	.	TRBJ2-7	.	TGTGCCAGCAGTTTACTAAGGGCAGAGTCCTACGAGCAGTACTTC	CASSLLRAESYEQYF
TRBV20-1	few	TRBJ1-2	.	TGCAGTGCTAGCCCTCCAAACCGGGACAACTATGGCTACACCTTC	CSASPPNRDNYGYTF
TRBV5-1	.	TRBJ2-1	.	TGCGCCAGCAGCCTGGACAGATCCTACAATGAGCAGTTCTTC	CASSLDRSYNEQFF
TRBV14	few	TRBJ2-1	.	TGTGCCAGCAGCCAAGATAGAAGGGACAATGAGCAGTTCTTC	CASSQDRRDNEQFF
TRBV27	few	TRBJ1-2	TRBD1	TGTGCCAGCAGTTCCGCCGACAGGGCTTCTAACTATGGCTACACCTTC	CASSSADRASNYGYTF
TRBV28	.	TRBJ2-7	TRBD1	TGTGCCAGCAGGCGGGGACAGGGGACCTACGAGCAGTACTTC	CASRRGQGTYEQYF
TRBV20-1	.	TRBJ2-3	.	TGCAGTGCATCAGGACGGCCAGGCACAGATACGCAGTATTTT	CSASGRPGTDTQYF
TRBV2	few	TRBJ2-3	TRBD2	TGTGCCAGCAGTGAAGGCGGGGGGCCCACCAATACGCAGTATTTT	CASSEGGGPTNTQYF
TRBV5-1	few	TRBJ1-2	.	TGCGCCAGCAGCTTGGCAGGGTCCGGAGGCTACACCTTC	CASSLAGSGGYTF
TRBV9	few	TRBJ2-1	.	TGTGCCAGCAGCGTAGTTGAGCGGAGTTACAATGAGCAGTTCTTC	CASSVVERSYNEQFF
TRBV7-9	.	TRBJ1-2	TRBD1	TGTGCCAGCAGCTTACCAGCCCCCCGTACCGACAGGGAAGTCTATGGCTACACCTTC	CASSLPAPRTDREVYGYTF
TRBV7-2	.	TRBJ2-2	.	TGTGCCAGCAGCCGACAAGACGGGGAGCTGTTTTTT	CASSRQDGELFF
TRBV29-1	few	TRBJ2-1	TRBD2	TGCAGCGGCTGGGGGGGGAGCTCCTACAATGAGCAGTTCTTC	CSGWGGSSYNEQFF
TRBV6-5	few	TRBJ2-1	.	TGTGCCAGCAGTTCGACGGGACCAAATGAGCAGTTCTTC	CASSSTGPNEQFF
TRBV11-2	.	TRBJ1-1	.	TGTGCCAGCAGTCTTGACAGGCCCGTGAACACTGAAGCTTTCTTT	CASSLDRPVNTEAFF
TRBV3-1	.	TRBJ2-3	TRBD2	TGTGCCAGCAGAGCTGGGACTAGCGGGGGCACAGATACGCAGTATTTT	CASRAGTSGGTDTQYF
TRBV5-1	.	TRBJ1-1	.	TGCGCCAGCACTCAAGCAGGGATAGCTTTCTTT	CASTQAGIAFF